These 16 T cell receptor beta chains were all obtained from the same sample, sequenced in a study of shared clonotypes between healthy human individuals (dated by TCRdb to about 2020). The library came from the immunoSEQ multiplex PCR assay. TCRdb carries this immuneACCESS record with in-frame sequences only. Its versions omit some clonotypes, under half of them owing to an unresolved V gene in the studies checked, with the rest unexplained. Within this sample are around 480,000 clones, with 75% to 80% of them counted one time only. Around 12% of the sample belongs to the ten largest clones. What was sequenced was PBMCs. These receptors were collected from a woman between 35 and 50 years old in good health. Some clones in this sample may be carry-over from other donors' samples.

The V call is TRBV5-1, the J call TRBJ1-2, with no clear D. Germline V lookup: CDR1 SGHRS, CDR2 YFSETQ. This CDR3 spans 14 amino acids. Trimming removed 0 bases from V and 6 bases from J, with 12 bases in between. The CDR3 sequence is CASSLVVERDGYTF. The CDR3 bases are TGCGCCAGCAGCTTGGTGGTGGAACGGGATGGCTACACCTTC.

Details on this clone: Without the conserved terminal phenylalanine or tryptophan, this CDR3 likely stems from a read error. The chain uses TRBV15 and TRBJ2-7; TRBD1 might be the D (5 bases). The V and J ends lost 3 bases and 0 bases respectively, with 9 bases between them. CDR1 is LNHNV, CDR2 YYDKDF, per germline (reference sequence). The CDR3 sequence is 14 residues long. DNA of the CDR3: TGTGCCACCAGCAGTGACAGAAACTCCTACGAGCAGTACCTC. Amino acids: CATSSDRNSYEQYL.

The genes are TRBV28 and TRBJ2-3; 7 bases fit TRBD2. The V segment lost 3 bases and the J segment 2 bases; nucleotides outside the gene matches: 5. This CDR3 is built from 15 residues. Looked up from germline, CDR1 is MDHEN and CDR2 is SYDVKM. The CDR3 here is CASSFLADPTDTQYF. The CDR3 DNA sequence: TGTGCCAGCAGTTTCCTAGCGGACCCCACAGATACGCAGTATTTT.

About this clone itself: Other DNA sequences in the same sample also yield this CDR3. The V gene is TRBV27, the J gene TRBJ2-3; D gene unclear. CDR1 and CDR2 (germline): MNHEY, SMNVEV (reference sequence). CDR3 length: 13 amino acids. Trimming removed 5 bases from V and 2 bases from J, with 8 bases in between. The CDR3: CASSLLSTDTQYF. Here the CDR3 DNA reads TGTGCCAGCAGTCTCCTCTCCACAGATACGCAGTATTTT.

The genes are TRBV6-5 and TRBJ2-3; the D is unclear. Germline V gene data show CDR1 as MNHEY and CDR2 as SVGAGI. Trimming took 0 bases from V and 2 from J, leaving 9 bases between them. The CDR3 has 15 residues. CDR3 DNA sequence: TGTGCCAGCAGTTACTCGAGTGGCTACACAGATACGCAGTATTTT. Protein: CASSYSSGYTDTQYF.

V usage is TRBV2 and J usage is TRBJ2-6, with D unclear. Germline values: CDR1 SNHLY, CDR2 FYNNEI. The CDR3 contains 14 residues. V was pared by 6 bases and J by 0 bases, with 6 bases between. CDR3 sequence: CASRRVSGANVLTF. The CDR3 region has the DNA TGTGCCAGCAGGCGAGTCTCTGGGGCCAACGTCCTGACTTTC.

This clone was picked up one time. The CDR3 DNA follows: TGTGCCAGCAGCCCCTTCGGAGCGGGGACAGATACGCAGTATTTT. It is translated as CASSPFGAGTDTQYF. V gene TRBV7-9 combines with J gene TRBJ2-3; 7 bases are shared with TRBD2. Germline-derived CDR1 and CDR2 are SEHNR and FQNEAQ (reference sequence). The CDR3 consists of 15 residues. Trimming at V came to 5 bases and at J to 3 bases, leaving 8 bases not matched to a gene.

The J gene is TRBJ2-2, the V gene TRBV11-2; D is uncertain. Trimming took 7 bases from V and 1 from J, leaving 13 bases between them. CDR1 is SGHAT and CDR2 is FQNNGV in the germline V gene. There are 15 residues in the CDR3. The CDR3 loop is CASTFSGLNTGELFF. The CDR3 DNA reads as TGTGCCAGCACGTTTTCCGGGCTGAACACCGGGGAGCTGTTTTTT.

The CDR3, as DNA: TGTGCCAGCAGCCGCACAGGAGATTATAGCAATCAGCCCCAGCATTTT. Protein: CASSRTGDYSNQPQHF. The V and J genes are TRBV7-8 and TRBJ1-5, with D possibly matching TRBD1 (5 bases). The V end lost 5 bases, the J end lost 0 bases, and 14 bases lay between the germline ends. Germline CDR1 reads SGHVS; CDR2 reads FQNEAQ. The CDR3 has 16 amino acids.

This clone was observed a handful of times. CDR3 in amino acids: CASSVGGEQYF. As DNA, the CDR3 is TGTGCCAGCAGTGTAGGGGGCGAGCAGTACTTC. The J gene is TRBJ2-7, the V gene TRBV2; tentatively, D is TRBD1 (6 bases). Trimming took off 4 bases at V and 6 bases at J, with 7 bases between the two ends. In germline, CDR1 is SNHLY, CDR2 FYNNEI. The CDR3 has 11 amino acids.

This sequence joins TRBV7-5 and TRBJ2-7; the table's TRBD1 call for D was not verified on the DNA. TRBV7-5 is listed as a pseudogene. The CDR3 is 17 amino acids. The CDR3 nucleotides are TGTGCCAGAAGCTTAGGCGAGACGGGGACAGGCGACTACGAGCAGTACTTC. Amino acid sequence: CARSLGETGTGDYEQYF.

In the case of this clone: This may arise from a read error, as a much more abundant clone is one base away. The sample holds other DNA sequences that translate to the same CDR3. This chain uses TRBV29-1 with TRBJ1-2, with D unclear. Trimming pared 7 bases from V and 6 bases from J, leaving 21 bases between. This CDR3 has 14 amino acids. CDR1 is SQVTM and CDR2 is ANQGSEA in the germline V gene. CDR3: CSAGTAHSWDGYTF. The CDR3 DNA follows: TGCAGCGCTGGTACAGCGCACTCATGGGATGGCTACACCTTC.

The chain links TRBV11-3 to TRBJ2-1; D call uncertain. V lost 1 base and J lost 8, with 6 bases in between. Germline V gene sequence: CDR1 SGHNT, CDR2 YENEEA. There are 12 residues in the CDR3. Here the CDR3 reads CASSLVRDEQFF. Written as DNA, the CDR3 is TGTGCCAGCAGCTTAGTCCGAGATGAGCAGTTCTTC. The full variable domain, its missing parts supplied by reference TRBV11-3 and TRBJ2-1, is EAGVVQSPRYKIIEKKQPVAFWCNPISGHNTLYWYLQNLGQGPELLIRYENEEAVDDSQLPKDRFSAERLKGVDSTLKIQPAELGDSAVYLCASSLVRDEQFFGPGTRLTVL.

Regarding this clone: A far more abundant clone sits one base away, making this likely a read error. At the DNA level, this CDR3 is encoded by other sequences in the same sample as well. The genes are TRBV5-1 and TRBJ1-5; TRBD1 matches 11 bases. The CDR3 loop spans 15 amino acids. V was pared by 3 bases and J by 6 bases, with 5 bases of the junction left unmatched. The germline V gene encodes CDR1 SGHRS and CDR2 YFSETQ. The CDR3 here is CASSWGTGGGQPQHF. The CDR3 bases are TGCGCCAGCAGCTGGGGGACAGGGGGAGGTCAGCCCCAGCATTTT.

This chain joins TRBV10-1 and TRBJ2-3; D is uncertain. The V end was cut by 0 bases, the J end by 4 bases, with 8 bases between. This CDR3 is 14 amino acids long. Germline CDR1 and CDR2: WNHNN and SYGVQD (reference sequence). The CDR3 sequence is CASSESTPADTQYF. The CDR3 coding sequence is TGCGCCAGCAGTGAGTCGACCCCGGCAGATACGCAGTATTTT.

V gene TRBV14 combines with J gene TRBJ2-7, with TRBD2 matching 7 bases. CDR1 and CDR2 (germline): SGHDN, FVKESK. V lost 4 bases and J lost 2; bases outside the gene matches: 5. The CDR3 has 14 amino acids. The CDR3 region has the DNA TGTGCCAGCAGCCCCCTGACTAGCCCCTACGAGCAGTACTTC. Translation: CASSPLTSPYEQYF.